This T cell receptor (beta chain) was retrieved from a study of T cell responses to AZD1222 COVID-19 vaccine. With regard to this clone: Its antigen remains unknown.

Study-wide results and caveats: Once two AZD1222 doses were given, Spike-specific TCR breadth and depth went up. Spike-spanning, vaccine-associated CD4 TCRs were dominant at 160-218 and 743-854. Repertoires were obtained only post-peak T cell response.

V was trimmed by 1 base and J by 0 bases, leaving 7 bases between them. CDR3 length: 16 residues. CDR1 LNHDA and CDR2 SQIVND come from the germline V gene (reference sequence). The method was immunoSEQ multiplex PCR; TCRdb's version includes in-frame clones alone and lacks a portion of them. The sample comprises over 70,000 clones, roughly 80% of which are singletons, and 25% to 30% rests with the top ten. This sequence originates from an adult who received the MenACWY meningococcal vaccine as a control. V is TRBV19 and J is TRBJ2-6, with D perhaps matching TRBD1 (6 bases). The sample consisted of peripheral blood, taken 28 days after the second dose of the MenACWY control vaccine. The CDR3 DNA sequence: TGTGCCAGTAGTATAGGACAGGTCTCTGGGGCCAACGTCCTGACTTTC. This translates into CASSIGQVSGANVLTF.